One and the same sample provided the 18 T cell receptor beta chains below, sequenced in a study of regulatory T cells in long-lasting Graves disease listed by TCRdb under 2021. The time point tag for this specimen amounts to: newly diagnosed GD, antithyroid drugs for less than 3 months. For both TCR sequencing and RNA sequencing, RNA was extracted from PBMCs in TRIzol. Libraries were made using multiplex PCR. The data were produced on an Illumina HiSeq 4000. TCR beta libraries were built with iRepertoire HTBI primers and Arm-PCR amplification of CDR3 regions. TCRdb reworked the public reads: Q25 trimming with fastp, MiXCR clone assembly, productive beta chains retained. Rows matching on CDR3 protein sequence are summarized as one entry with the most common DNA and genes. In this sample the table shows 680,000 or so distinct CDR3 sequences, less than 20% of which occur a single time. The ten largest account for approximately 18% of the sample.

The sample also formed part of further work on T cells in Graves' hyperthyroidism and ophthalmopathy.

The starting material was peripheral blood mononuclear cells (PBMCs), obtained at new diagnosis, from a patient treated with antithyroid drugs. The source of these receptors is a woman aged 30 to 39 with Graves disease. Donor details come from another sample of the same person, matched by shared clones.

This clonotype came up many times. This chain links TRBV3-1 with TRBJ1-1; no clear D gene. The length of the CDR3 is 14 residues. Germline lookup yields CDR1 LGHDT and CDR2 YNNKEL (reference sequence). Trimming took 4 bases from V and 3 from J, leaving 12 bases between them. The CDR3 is CASSPRGWDTEAFF. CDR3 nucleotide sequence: TGTGCCAGCAGCCCGCGAGGGTGGGACACTGAAGCTTTCTTT.

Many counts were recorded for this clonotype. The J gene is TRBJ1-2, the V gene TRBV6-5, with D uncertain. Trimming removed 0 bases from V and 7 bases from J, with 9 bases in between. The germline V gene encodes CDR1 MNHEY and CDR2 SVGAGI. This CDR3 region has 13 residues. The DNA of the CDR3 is TGTGCCAGCAGTTACTCCCGCTCTGGTGGCTACACCTTC. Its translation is CASSYSRSGGYTF.

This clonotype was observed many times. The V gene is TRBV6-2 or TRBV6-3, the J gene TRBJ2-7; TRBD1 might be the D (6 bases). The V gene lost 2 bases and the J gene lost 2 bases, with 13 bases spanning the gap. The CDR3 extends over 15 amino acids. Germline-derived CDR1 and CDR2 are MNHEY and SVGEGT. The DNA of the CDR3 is TGTGCCAGCAGTTACCAACAGGGCACAACCTACGAGCAGTACTTC. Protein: CASSYQQGTTYEQYF.

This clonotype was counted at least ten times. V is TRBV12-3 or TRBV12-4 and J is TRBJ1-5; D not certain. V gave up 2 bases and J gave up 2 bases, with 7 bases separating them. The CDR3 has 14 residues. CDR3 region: CASSLFGGNQPQHF. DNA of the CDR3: TGTGCCAGCAGTTTATTTGGGGGCAATCAGCCCCAGCATTTT.

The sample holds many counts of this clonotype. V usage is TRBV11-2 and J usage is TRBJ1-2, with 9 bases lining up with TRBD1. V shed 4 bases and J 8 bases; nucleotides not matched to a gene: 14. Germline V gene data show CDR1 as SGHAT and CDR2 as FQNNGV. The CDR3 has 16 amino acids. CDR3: CASSSLKPGQGRGYTF. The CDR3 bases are TGTGCCAGCAGCTCACTGAAACCGGGACAGGGTCGGGGCTACACCTTC.

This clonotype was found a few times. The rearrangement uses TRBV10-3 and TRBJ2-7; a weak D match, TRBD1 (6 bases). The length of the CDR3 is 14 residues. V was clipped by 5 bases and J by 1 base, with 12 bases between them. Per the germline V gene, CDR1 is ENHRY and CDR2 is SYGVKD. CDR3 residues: CAISSSGTSYEQYF. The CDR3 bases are TGTGCCATCAGTTCCTCCGGGACATCCTACGAGCAGTACTTC.

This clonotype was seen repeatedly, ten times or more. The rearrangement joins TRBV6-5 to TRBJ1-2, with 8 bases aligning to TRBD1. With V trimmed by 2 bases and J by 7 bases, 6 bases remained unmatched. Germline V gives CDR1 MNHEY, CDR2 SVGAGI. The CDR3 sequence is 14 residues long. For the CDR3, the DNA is TGTGCCAGCAGTTACGGTGGACAGGGTATTGGCTACACCTTC. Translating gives CASSYGGQGIGYTF.

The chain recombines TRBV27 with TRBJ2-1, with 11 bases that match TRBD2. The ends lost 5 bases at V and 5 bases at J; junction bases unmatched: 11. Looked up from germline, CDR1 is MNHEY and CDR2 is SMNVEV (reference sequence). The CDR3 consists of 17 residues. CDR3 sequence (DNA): TGTGCCAGCAGTCCCGAACGGACTAGCGGGCGGCACAATGAGCAGTTCTTC. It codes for CASSPERTSGRHNEQFF.

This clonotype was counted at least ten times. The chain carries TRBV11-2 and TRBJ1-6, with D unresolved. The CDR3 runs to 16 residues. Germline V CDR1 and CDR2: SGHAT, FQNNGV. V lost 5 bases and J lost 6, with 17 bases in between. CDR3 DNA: TGTGCCAGCAGCCCCTACGGCGGCGGGAGTAATTCACCCCTCCACTTT. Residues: CASSPYGGGSNSPLHF. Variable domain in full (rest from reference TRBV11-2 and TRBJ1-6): EAGVAQSPRYKIIEKRQSVAFWCNPISGHATLYWYQQILGQGPKLLIQFQNNGVVDDSQLPKDRFSAERLKGVDSTLKIQPAKLEDSAVYLCASSPYGGGSNSPLHFGNGTRLTVT.

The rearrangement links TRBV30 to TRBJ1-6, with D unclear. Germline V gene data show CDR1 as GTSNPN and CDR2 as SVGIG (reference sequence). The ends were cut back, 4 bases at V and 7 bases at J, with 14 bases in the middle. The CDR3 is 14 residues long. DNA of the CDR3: TGTGCCTGGAACCGGGAGTTAAAGAATTCACCCCTCCACTTT. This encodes CAWNRELKNSPLHF. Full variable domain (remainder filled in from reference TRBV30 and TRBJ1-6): SQTIHQWPATLVQPVGSPLSLECTVEGTSNPNLYWYRQAAGRGLQLLFYSVGIGQISSEVPQNLSASRPQDRQFILSSKKLLLSDSGFYLCAWNRELKNSPLHFGNGTRLTVT.

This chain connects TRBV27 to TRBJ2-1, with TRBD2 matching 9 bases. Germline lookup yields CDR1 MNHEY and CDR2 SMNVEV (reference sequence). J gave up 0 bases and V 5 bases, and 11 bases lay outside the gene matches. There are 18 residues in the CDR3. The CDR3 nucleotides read TGTGCCAGCAGTATAGCGGGAGCTGAGTCAAGCTCCTACAATGAGCAGTTCTTC. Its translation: CASSIAGAESSSYNEQFF.

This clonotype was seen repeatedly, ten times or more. The chain's CDR3 is CASSFGGGSYEQYF. The DNA of the CDR3 is TGTGCCAGCAGCTTCGGGGGAGGGTCGTACGAGCAGTACTTC. V and J are TRBV12-3 or TRBV12-4 and TRBJ2-7; TRBD2 matches 7 bases. The CDR3 has 14 amino acids. V trimming: 6 bases; J trimming: 4 bases; junction bases outside the gene matches: 9.

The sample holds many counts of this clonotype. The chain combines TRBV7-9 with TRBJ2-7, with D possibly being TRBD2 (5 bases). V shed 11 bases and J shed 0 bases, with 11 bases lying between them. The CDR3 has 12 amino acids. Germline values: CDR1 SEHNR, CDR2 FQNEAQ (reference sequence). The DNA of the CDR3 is TGTGCCTACGGGATGGCCTCCTACGAGCAGTACTTC. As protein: CAYGMASYEQYF.

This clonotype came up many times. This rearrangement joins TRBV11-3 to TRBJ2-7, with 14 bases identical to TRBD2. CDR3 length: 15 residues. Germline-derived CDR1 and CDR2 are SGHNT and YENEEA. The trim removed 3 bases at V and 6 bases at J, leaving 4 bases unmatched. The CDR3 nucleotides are TGTGCCAGCAGCTTGAACGGACTAGCGGGAGGCGAGCAGTACTTC. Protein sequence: CASSLNGLAGGEQYF.

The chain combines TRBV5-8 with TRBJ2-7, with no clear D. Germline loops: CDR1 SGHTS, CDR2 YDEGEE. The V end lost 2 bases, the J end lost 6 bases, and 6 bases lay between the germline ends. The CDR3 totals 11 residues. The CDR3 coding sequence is TGTGCCAGCAGCTTTTTGCTCGAGCAGTACTTC. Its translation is CASSFLLEQYF.

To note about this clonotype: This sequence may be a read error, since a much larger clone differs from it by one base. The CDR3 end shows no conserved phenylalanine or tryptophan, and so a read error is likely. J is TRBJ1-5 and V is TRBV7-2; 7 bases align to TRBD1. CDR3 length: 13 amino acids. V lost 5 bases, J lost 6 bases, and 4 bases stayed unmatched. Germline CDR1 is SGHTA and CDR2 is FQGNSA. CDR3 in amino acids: CASSGDRVQPQHL. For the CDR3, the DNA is TGTGCCAGCAGCGGAGACAGGGTTCAGCCCCAGCATCTT.

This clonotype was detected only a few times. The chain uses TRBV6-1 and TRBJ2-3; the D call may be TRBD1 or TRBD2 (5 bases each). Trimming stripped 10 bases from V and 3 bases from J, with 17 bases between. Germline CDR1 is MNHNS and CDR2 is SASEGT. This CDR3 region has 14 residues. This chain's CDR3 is CATAIDEGTDTQYF. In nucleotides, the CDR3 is TGTGCCACCGCCATTGACGAGGGGACAGATACGCAGTATTTT.

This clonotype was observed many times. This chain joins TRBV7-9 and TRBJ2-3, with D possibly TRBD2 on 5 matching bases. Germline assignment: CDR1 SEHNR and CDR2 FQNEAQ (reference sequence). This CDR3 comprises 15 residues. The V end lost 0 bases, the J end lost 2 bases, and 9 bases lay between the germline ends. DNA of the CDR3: TGTGCCAGCAGCTTAGCGGGTCGGGACACAGATACGCAGTATTTT. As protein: CASSLAGRDTDTQYF.